Each of the 2 T cell receptor beta chains below was sequenced from the same sample in a study of cytomegalovirus exposure and HLA in healthy donors. Primers: 60 Vbeta forward and 13 Jbeta reverse. Repertoires were generated with immunoSEQ multiplex PCR, while TCRdb's copy carries only in-frame clones and drops some. This table holds approximately 90,000 clones, roughly three quarters found once. The sequenced sample was PBMCs. These receptors originate from a woman aged 35 to 49 in good health and CMV-seronegative.

This clone occurred a few times. V gene TRBV7-9 combines with J gene TRBJ2-1; D unresolved. V gave up 2 bases and J gave up 0 bases, with 20 bases separating them. This CDR3 is 19 amino acids long. Germline V CDR1 and CDR2: SEHNR, FQNEAQ (reference sequence). CDR3 amino acids: CASSLRRPGYLRSYNEQFF. In nucleotides, the CDR3 is TGTGCCAGCAGCTTAAGGCGTCCCGGGTACCTACGCTCCTACAATGAGCAGTTCTTC.

The rearrangement joins TRBV7-2 to TRBJ1-5, with unresolved D. Between the trimmed V and J ends, which lost 2 bases and 5 bases, there was a span of 10 bases. The CDR3 consists of 14 residues. The germline V gene encodes CDR1 SGHTA and CDR2 FQGNSA. The CDR3 DNA sequence: TGTGCCAGCAGCTTATTAATTGCGTATCAGCCCCAGCATTTT. It encodes CASSLLIAYQPQHF. The whole variable domain, remainder taken from reference TRBV7-2 and TRBJ1-5, is GAGVSQSPSNKVTEKGKDVELRCDPISGHTALYWYRQSLGQGLEFLIYFQGNSAPDKSGLPSDRFSAERTGGSVSTLTIQRTQQEDSAVYLCASSLLIAYQPQHFGDGTRLSIL.